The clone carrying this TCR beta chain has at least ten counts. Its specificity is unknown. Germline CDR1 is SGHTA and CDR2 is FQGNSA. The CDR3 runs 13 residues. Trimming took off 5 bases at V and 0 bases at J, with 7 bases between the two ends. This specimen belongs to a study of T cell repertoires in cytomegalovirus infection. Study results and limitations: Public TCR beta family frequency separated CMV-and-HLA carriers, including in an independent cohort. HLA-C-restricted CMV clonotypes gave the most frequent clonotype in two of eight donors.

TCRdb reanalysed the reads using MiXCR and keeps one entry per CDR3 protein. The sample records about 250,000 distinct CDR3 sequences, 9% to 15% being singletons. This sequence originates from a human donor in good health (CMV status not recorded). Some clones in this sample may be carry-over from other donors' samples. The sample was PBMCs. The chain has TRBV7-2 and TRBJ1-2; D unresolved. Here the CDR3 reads CASSPTTNYGYTF. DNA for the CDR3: TGTGCCAGCAGCCCGACAACTAACTATGGCTACACCTTC.